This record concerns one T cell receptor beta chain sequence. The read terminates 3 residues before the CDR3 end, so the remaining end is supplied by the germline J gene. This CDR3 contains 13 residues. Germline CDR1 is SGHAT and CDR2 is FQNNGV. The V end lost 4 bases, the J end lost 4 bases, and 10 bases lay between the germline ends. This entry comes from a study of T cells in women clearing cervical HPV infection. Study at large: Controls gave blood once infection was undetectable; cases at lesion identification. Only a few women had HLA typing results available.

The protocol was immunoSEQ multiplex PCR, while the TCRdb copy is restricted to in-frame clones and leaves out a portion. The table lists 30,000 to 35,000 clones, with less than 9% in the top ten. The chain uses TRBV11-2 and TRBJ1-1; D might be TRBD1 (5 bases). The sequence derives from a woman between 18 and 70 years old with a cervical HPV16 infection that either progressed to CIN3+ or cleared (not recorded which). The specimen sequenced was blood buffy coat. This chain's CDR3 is CASSWEGRTEAFF. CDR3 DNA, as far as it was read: TGTGCCAGCAGCTGGGAGGGGCGCACTGAA. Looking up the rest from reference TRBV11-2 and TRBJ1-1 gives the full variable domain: EAGVAQSPRYKIIEKRQSVAFWCNPISGHATLYWYQQILGQGPKLLIQFQNNGVVDDSQLPKDRFSAERLKGVDSTLKIQPAKLEDSAVYLCASSWEGRTEAFFGQGTRLTVV.